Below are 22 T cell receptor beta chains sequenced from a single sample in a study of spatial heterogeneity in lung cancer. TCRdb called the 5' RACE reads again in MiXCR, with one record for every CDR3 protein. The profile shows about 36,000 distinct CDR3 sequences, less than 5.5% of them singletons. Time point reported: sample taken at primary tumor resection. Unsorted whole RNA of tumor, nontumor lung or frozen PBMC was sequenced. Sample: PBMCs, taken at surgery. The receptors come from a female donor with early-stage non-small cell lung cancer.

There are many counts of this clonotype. The CDR3 DNA reads TGTGCCAGCAGTTACCCTACCACAGGGATGGTTGGCTACACCTTC. It encodes CASSYPTTGMVGYTF. The chain is built from TRBV6-6 and TRBJ1-2, with D possibly matching TRBD1 (6 bases). The CDR3 runs 15 residues. The V and J ends lost 2 bases and 7 bases respectively, with 17 bases between them. Germline V gives CDR1 MNHNY, CDR2 SVGAGI (reference sequence).

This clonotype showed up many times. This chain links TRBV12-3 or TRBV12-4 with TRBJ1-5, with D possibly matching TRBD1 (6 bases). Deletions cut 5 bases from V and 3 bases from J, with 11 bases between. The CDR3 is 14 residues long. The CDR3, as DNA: TGTGCCAGCAGTCGGGAGGGGGTCAATCAGCCCCAGCATTTT. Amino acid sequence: CASSREGVNQPQHF.

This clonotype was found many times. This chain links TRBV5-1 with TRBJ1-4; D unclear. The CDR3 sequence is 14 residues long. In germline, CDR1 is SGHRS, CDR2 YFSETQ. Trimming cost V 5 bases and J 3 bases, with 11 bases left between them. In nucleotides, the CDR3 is TGCGCCAGCAGGAGGGATCCGGCTAATGAAAAACTGTTTTTT. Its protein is CASRRDPANEKLFF.

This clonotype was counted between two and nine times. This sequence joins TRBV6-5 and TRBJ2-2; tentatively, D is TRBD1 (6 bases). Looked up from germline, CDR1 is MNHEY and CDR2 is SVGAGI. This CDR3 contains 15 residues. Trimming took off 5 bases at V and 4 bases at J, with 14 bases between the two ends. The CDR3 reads CASSIAGARTGELFF. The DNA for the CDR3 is TGTGCCAGCAGTATCGCAGGGGCGCGCACCGGGGAGCTGTTTTTT.

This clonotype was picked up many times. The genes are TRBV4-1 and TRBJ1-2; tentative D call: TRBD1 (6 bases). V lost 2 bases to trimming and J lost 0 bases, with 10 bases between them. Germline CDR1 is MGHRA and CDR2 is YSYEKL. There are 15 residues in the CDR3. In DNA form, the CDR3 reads TGCGCCAGCAGCCAACCGGGACACGCTAACTATGGCTACACCTTC. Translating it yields CASSQPGHANYGYTF.

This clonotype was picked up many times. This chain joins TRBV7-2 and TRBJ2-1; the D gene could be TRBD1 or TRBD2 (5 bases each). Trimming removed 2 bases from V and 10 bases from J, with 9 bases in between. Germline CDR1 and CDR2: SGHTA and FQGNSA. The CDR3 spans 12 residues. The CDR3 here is CASSLIRGEQFF. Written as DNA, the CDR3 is TGTGCCAGCAGCTTAATCCGGGGCGAGCAGTTCTTC.

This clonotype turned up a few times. The CDR3 coding sequence is TGTGCCAGCAGTGGGACAGATCCTGACGAGCAGTACTTC. Protein: CASSGTDPDEQYF. V is TRBV28 and J is TRBJ2-7, with TRBD1 identical over 7 bases. Germline loops: CDR1 MDHEN, CDR2 SYDVKM. With V trimmed by 5 bases and J by 5 bases, 6 bases remained unmatched. The CDR3 spans 13 residues.

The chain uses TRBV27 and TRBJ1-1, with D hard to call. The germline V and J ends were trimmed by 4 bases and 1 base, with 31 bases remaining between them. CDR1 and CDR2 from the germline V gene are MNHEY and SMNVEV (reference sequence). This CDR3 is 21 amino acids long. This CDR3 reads CASSSYRPNLYRDYRNTEAFF. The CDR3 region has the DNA TGTGCCAGCAGTTCCTATCGACCGAATCTATACCGGGATTACAGGAACACTGAAGCTTTCTTT.

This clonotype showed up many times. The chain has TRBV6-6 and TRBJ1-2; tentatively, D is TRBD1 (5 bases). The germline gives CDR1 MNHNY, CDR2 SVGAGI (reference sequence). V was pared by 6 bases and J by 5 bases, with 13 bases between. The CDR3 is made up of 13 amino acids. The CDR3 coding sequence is TGTGCCAGCAGACCTGACAGACCTTATGGCTACACCTTC. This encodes CASRPDRPYGYTF.

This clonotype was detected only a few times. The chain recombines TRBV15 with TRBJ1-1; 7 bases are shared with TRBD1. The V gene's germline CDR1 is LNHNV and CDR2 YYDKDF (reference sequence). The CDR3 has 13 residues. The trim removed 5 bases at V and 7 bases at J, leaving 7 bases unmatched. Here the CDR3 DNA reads TGTGCCACCAGCCCCCGACAGGGAGGTGAAGCTTTCTTT. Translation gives CATSPRQGGEAFF.

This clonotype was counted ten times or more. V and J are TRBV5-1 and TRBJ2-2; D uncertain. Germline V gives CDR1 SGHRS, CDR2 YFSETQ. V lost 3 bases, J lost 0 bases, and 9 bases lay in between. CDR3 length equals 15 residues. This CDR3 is CASSWPLANTGELFF. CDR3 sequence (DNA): TGCGCCAGCAGCTGGCCCCTTGCGAACACCGGGGAGCTGTTTTTT.

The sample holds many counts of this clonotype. CDR3: CASSTTTGGNEQFF. The CDR3 nucleotides read TGTGCCAGCAGCACCACGACAGGGGGCAATGAGCAGTTCTTC. V gene TRBV7-6 combines with J gene TRBJ2-1, with 9 nucleotides matching TRBD1. This CDR3 has 14 residues. In germline, CDR1 is SGHVS, CDR2 FNYEAQ. After removal of 5 bases from V and 6 bases from J, the junction contained 5 bases not matched to a gene. Filled out from reference TRBV7-6 and TRBJ2-1, the complete variable domain reads GAGVSQSPRYKVTKRGQDVALRCDPISGHVSLYWYRQALGQGPEFLTYFNYEAQQDKSGLPNDRFSAERPEGSISTLTIQRTEQRDSAMYRCASSTTTGGNEQFFGPGTRLTVL.

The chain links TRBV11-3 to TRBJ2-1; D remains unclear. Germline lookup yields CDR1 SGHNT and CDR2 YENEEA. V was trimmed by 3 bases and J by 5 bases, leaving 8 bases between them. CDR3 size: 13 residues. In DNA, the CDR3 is TGTGCCAGCAGCTTGGAAATGGACAATGAGCAGTTCTTC. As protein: CASSLEMDNEQFF.

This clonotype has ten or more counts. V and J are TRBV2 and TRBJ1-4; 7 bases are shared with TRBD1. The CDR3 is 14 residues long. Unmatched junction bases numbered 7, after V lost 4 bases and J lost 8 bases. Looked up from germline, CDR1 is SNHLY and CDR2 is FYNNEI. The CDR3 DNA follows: TGTGCCAGCAGTGTAGGGGGCTATACCGAAAAACTGTTTTTT. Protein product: CASSVGGYTEKLFF.

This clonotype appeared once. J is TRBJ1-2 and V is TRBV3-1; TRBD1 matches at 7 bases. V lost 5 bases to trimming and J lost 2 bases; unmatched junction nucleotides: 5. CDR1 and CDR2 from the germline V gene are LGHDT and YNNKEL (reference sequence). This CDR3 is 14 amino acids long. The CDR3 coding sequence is TGTGCCAGCAGCTCAAGACAGGGAAACTATGGCTACACCTTC. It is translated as CASSSRQGNYGYTF.

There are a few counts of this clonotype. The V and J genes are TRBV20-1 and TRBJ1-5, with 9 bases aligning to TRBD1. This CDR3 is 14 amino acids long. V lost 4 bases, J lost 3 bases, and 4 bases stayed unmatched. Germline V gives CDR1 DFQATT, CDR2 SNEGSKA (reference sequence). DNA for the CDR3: TGCAGTGCTAAGACAGGGGGAGACAATCAGCCCCAGCATTTT. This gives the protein CSAKTGGDNQPQHF.

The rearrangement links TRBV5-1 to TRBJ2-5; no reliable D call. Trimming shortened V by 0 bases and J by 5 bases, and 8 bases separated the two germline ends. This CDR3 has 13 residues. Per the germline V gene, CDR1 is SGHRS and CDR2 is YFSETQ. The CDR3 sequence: CASSLVPRETQYF. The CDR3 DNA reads TGCGCCAGCAGCTTGGTCCCTAGGGAGACCCAGTACTTC.

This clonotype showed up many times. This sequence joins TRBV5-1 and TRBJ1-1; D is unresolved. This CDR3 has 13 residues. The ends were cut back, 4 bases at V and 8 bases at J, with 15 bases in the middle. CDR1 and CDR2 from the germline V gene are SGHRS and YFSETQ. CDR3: CASSPLEGAEAFF. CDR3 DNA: TGCGCCAGCAGCCCCCTCGAGGGCGCGGAAGCTTTCTTT.

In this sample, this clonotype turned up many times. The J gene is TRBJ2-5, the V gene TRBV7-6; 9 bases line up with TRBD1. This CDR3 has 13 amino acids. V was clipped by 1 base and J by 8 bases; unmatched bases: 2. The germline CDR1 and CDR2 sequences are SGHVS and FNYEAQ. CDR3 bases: TGTGCCAGCAGCTTAGGGGGACAGGGCACCCAGTACTTC. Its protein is CASSLGGQGTQYF.

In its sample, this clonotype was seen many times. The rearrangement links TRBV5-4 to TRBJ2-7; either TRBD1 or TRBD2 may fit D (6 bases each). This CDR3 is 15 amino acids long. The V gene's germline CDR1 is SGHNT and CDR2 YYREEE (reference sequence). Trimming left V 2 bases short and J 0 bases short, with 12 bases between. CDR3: CASSFGGPSSYEQYF. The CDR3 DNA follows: TGTGCCAGCAGCTTTGGGGGGCCGAGCTCCTACGAGCAGTACTTC.

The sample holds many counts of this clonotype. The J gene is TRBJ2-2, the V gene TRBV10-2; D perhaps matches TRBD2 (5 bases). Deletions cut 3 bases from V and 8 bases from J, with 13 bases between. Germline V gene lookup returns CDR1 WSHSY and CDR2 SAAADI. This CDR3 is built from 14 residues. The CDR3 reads CASSDSTGSGELFF. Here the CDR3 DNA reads TGCGCCAGCAGTGACTCCACGGGATCAGGGGAGCTGTTTTTT.

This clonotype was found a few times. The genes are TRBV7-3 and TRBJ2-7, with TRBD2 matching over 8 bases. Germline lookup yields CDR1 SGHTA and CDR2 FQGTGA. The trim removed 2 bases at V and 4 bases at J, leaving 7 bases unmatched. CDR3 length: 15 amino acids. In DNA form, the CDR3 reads TGTGCCAGCAGCTTACGCGGGGGGTTCTTATACGAGCAGTACTTC. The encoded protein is CASSLRGGFLYEQYF.